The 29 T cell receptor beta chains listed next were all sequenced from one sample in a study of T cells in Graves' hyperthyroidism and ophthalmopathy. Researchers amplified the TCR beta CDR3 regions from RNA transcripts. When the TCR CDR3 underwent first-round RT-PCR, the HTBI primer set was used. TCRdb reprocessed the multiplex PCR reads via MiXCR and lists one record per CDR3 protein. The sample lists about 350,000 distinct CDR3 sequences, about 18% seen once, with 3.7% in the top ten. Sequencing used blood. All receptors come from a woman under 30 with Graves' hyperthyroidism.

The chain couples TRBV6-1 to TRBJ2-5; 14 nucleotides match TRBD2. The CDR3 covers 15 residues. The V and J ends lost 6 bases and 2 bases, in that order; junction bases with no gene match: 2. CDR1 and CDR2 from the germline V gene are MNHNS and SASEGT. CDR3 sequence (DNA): TGTGCCAGCAGGGGACTAGCGGGAGTACAAGAGACCCAGTACTTC. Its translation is CASRGLAGVQETQYF.

CDR3 bases: TGTGCCAGCAGTTTAGTTCGTCAAGAGACCCAGTACTTC. This encodes CASSLVRQETQYF. This chain joins TRBV12-3 or TRBV12-4 and TRBJ2-5; D is undetermined. The CDR3 is 13 residues long. With 1 base removed from V and 2 bases from J, the gap between germline ends came to 5 bases.

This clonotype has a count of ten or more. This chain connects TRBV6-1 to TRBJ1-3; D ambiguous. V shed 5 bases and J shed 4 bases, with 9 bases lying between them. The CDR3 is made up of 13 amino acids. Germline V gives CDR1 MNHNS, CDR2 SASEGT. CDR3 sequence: CASSRNAGNTIYF. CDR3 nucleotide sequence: TGTGCCAGCAGTCGAAATGCAGGAAACACCATATATTTT.

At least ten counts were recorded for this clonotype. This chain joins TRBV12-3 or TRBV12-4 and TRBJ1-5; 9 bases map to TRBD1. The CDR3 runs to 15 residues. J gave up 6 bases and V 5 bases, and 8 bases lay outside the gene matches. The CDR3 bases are TGTGCCAGCAGTCCTTCCGGGACAGGGTCTCAGCCCCAGCATTTT. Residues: CASSPSGTGSQPQHF.

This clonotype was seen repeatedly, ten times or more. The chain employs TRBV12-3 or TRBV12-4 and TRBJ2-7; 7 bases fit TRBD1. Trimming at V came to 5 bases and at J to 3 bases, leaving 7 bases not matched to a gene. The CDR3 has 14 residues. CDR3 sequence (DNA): TGTGCCAGCAGTCTCCAGGGGGTAAACTACGAGCAGTACTTC. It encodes CASSLQGVNYEQYF.

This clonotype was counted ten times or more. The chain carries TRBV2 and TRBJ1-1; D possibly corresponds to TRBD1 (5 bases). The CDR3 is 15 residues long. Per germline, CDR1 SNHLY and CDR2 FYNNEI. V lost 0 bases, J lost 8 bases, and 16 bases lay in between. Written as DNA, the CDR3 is TGTGCCAGCAGTGAAGCGGGGGTACAAGCGAGGGAAGCTTTCTTT. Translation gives CASSEAGVQAREAFF.

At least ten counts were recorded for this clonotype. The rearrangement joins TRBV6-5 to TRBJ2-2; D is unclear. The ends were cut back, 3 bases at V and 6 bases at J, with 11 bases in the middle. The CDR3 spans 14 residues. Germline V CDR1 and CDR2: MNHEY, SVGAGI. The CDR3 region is CASSYIDSPGELFF. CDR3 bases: TGTGCCAGCAGTTATATCGACTCTCCCGGGGAGCTGTTTTTT.

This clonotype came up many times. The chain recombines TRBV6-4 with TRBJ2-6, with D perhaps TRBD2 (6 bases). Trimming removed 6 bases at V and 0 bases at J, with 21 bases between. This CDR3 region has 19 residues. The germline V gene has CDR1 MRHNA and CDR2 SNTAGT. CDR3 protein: CASRPRGVAVSSGANVLTF. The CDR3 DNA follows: TGTGCCAGCAGACCGCGGGGAGTAGCGGTTTCCTCTGGGGCCAACGTCCTGACTTTC.

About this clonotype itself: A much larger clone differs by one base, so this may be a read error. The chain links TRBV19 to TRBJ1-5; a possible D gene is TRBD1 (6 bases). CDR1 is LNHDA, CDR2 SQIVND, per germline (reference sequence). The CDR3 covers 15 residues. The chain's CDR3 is CASSIPSRGNQPQRF. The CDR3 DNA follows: TGTGCCAGTAGTATTCCCTCCAGGGGTAATCAGCCCCAGCGTTTT.

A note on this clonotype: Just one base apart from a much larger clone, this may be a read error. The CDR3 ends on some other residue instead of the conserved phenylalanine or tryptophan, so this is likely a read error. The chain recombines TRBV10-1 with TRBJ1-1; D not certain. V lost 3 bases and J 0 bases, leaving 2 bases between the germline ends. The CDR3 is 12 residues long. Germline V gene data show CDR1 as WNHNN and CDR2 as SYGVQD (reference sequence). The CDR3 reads CASSDLNTEAFS. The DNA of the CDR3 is TGCGCCAGCAGTGACCTGAACACTGAAGCTTTCTCT.

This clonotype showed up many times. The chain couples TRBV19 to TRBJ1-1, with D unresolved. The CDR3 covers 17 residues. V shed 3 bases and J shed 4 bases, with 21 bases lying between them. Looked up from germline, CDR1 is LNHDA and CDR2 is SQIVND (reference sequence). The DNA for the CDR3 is TGTGCCAGTAGTATCTCTGCGTCCGGCGGAGGCCCCACTGAAGCTTTCTTT. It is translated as CASSISASGGGPTEAFF.

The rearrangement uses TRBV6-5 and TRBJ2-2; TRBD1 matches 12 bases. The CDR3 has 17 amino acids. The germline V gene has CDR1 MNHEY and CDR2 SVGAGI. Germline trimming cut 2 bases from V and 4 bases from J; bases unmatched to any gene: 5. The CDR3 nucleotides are TGTGCCAGCAGTTACGGGGGACAGGGGGCGAGCACCGGGGAGCTGTTTTTT. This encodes CASSYGGQGASTGELFF.

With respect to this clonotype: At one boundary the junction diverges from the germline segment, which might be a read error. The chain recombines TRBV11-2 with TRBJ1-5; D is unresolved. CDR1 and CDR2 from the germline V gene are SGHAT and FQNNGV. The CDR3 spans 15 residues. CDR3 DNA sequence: TGTGCCAGCAGCTTAGATGGCAGTTACAATCATCCCCAGCATTTT. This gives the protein CASSLDGSYNHPQHF. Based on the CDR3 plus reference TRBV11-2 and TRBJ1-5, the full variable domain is EAGVAQSPRYKIIEKRQSVAFWCNPISGHATLYWYQQILGQGPKLLIQFQNNGVVDDSQLPKDRFSAERLKGVDSTLKIQPAKLEDSAVYLCASSLDGSYNHPQHFGDGTRLSIL.

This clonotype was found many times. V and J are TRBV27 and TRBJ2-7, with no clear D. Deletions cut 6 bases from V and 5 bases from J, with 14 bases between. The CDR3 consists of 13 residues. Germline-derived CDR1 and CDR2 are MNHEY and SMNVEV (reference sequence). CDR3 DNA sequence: TGTGCCAGCAGCCCTATGATGTGGGACGAGCAGTACTTC. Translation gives CASSPMMWDEQYF.

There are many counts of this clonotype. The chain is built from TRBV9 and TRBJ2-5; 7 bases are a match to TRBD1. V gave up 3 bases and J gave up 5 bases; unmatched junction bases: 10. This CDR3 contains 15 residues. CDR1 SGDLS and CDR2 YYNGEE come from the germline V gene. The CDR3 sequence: CASSASTGVGETQYF. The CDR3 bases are TGTGCCAGCAGCGCCTCCACAGGGGTTGGGGAGACCCAGTACTTC.

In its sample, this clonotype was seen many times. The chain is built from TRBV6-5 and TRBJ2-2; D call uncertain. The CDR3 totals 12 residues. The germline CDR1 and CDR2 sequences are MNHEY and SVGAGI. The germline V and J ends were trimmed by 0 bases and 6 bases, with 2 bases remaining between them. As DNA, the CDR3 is TGTGCCAGCAGTTACTCGCCCGGGGAGCTGTTTTTT. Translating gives CASSYSPGELFF.

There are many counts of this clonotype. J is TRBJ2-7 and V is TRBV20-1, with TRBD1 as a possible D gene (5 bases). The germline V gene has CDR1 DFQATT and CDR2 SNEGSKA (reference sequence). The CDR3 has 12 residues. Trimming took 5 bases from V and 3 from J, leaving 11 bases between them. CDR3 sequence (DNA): TGCAGTGCTCGAAGGACAAGCTACGAGCAGTACTTC. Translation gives CSARRTSYEQYF.

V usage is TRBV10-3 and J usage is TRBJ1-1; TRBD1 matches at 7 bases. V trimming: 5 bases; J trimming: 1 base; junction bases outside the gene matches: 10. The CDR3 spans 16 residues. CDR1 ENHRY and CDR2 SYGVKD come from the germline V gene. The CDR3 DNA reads TGTGCCATCAGTAGGACCTCTTCAGGGGGGAACACTGAAGCTTTCTTT. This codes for CAISRTSSGGNTEAFF.

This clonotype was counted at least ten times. CDR3 in DNA: TGTGCCAGCAGTTACCTAGCGGGGGATACTTTTCAGTACTTC. Translated, it gives CASSYLAGDTFQYF. The gene calls are TRBV6-5 and TRBJ2-5, with 10 bases matching TRBD2. Germline V gives CDR1 MNHEY, CDR2 SVGAGI. CDR3 length equals 14 residues. J gave up 11 bases and V 2 bases, and 8 bases lay outside the gene matches.

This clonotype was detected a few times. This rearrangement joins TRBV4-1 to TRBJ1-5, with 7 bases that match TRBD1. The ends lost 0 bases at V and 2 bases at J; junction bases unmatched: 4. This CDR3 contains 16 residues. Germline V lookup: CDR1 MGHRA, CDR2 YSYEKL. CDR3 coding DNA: TGCGCCAGCAGCCAAGAAAGGGGGCCGGGCAATCAGCCCCAGCATTTT. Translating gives CASSQERGPGNQPQHF.

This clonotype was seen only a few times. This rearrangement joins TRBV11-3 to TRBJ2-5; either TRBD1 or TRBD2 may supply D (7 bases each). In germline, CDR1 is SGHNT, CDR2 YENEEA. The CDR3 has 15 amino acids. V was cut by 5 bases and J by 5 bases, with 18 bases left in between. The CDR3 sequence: CASSTRLAGGETQYF. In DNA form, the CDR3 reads TGTGCCAGCAGCACTCGACTAGCAGGGGGGGAGACCCAGTACTTC.

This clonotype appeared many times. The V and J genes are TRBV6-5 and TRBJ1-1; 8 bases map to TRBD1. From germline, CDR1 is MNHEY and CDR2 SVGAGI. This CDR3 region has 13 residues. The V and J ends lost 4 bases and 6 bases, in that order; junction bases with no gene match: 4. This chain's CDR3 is CASSSTGGAEAFF. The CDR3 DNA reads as TGTGCCAGCAGTTCCACAGGGGGGGCTGAAGCTTTCTTT.

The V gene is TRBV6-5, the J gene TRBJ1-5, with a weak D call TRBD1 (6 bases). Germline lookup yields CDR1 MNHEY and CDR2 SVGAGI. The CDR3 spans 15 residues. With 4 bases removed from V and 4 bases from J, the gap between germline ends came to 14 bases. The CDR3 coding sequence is TGTGCCAGCAGTTCGGGACACACGTTAAATCAGCCCCAGCATTTT. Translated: CASSSGHTLNQPQHF.

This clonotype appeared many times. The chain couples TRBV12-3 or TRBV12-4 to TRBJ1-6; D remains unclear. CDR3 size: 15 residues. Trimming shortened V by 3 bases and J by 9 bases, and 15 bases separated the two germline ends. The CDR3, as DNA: TGTGCCAGCAGTTTTAGGAAAACGTGGGTTTCACCCCTCCACTTT. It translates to CASSFRKTWVSPLHF.

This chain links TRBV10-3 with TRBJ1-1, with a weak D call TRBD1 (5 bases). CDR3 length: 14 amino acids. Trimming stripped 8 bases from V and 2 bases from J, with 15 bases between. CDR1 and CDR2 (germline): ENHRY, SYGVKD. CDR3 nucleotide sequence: TGTGCCATCCGCTCAGGCCAGGGTAACACTGAAGCTTTCTTT. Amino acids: CAIRSGQGNTEAFF.

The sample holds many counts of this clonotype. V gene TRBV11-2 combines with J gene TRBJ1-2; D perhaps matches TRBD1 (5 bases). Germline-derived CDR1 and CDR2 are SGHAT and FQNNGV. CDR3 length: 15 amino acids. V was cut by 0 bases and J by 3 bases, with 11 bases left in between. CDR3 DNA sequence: TGTGCCAGCAGCTTAGATCGGGGACGGGACTATGGCTACACCTTC. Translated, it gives CASSLDRGRDYGYTF. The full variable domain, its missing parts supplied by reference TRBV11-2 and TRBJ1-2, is EAGVAQSPRYKIIEKRQSVAFWCNPISGHATLYWYQQILGQGPKLLIQFQNNGVVDDSQLPKDRFSAERLKGVDSTLKIQPAKLEDSAVYLCASSLDRGRDYGYTFGSGTRLTVV.

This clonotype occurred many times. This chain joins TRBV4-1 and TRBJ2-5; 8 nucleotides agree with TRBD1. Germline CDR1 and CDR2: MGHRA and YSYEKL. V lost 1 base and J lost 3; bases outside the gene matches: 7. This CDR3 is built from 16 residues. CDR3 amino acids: CASSQGTGSGEETQYF. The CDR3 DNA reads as TGCGCCAGCAGCCAAGGGACAGGGTCGGGGGAAGAGACCCAGTACTTC.

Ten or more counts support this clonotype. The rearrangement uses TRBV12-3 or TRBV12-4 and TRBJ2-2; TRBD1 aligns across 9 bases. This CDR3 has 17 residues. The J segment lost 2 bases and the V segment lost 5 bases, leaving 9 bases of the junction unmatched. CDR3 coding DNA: TGTGCCAGCAGTGCCGGGACAGGGCCATATAACACCGGGGAGCTGTTTTTT. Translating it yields CASSAGTGPYNTGELFF.

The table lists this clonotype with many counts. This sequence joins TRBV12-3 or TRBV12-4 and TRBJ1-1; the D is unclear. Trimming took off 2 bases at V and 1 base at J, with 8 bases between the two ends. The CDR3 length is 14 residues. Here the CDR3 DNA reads TGTGCCAGCAGTTTAAGCGTGCAGAACACTGAAGCTTTCTTT. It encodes CASSLSVQNTEAFF.